This T cell receptor (beta chain) was found in a study of blood T cell repertoires in COVID-19 (dated by TCRdb to the early 2020s). Context from the whole study: Collaborator samples came from the United States, Italy and Spain and covered acute and convalescent phases of COVID-19. The sample metadata nearly always contained a de-identified subject ID, COVID-19 status, age in years and sex. Deeply sampled blood TCRbeta repertoires from subjects exposed to, actively infected with, or recovered from COVID-19 were included in the dataset. The repertoires were released in a freely available public database intended as a resource for research on the immune response to SARS-CoV-2. Where available, HLA class I and class II types were taken from metadata supplied by the sample provider and were not determined by assay-based typing. Samples came from the ongoing ImmuneRACE study (first 160 participants) plus 1,254 subjects from 6 global collaborators. The prospective study material was composed of cDNA or gDNA derived from T cells, B-cell-depleted T cells, or PBMCs.

TCRbeta CDR3 regions were amplified from genomic DNA by means of the immunoSEQ Assay, a bias-controlled multiplex PCR. The original pipeline was this. The number of nucleated cells in each sample was estimated by amplification of reference gene primers within the assay. Sequence reads were collapsed and filtered to measure the absolute abundance of every unique TCRbeta CDR3 rearrangement. Productive Simpson clonality was computed per sample as the square root of Simpson's diversity index over productive rearrangements. TCRdb carries this immuneACCESS record with in-frame sequences only. Its versions omit some clonotypes, under half of them owing to an unresolved V gene in the studies checked, with the rest unexplained. V and J calls and clone size follow that table, whereas D and trimming were derived from the DNA. The sample table lists 110,000 or so clones, approximately 89% of them with a count of one. Roughly 5% of the sample comes from the top ten.

The germline V gene (reference sequence) supplies CDR1 LNHDA and CDR2 SQIVND. Measured from the cysteine to the phenylalanine, the CDR3 is 17 residues long. Just CDR3 DNA is preserved here, 51 bases in frame from base 1. Trimming removed 0 bases from V and 3 bases from J; the gene matches leave 5 bases unexplained. The study at large found these results: The amount of clinical and demographic metadata varied by source and participant and was provided uncurated.

One collaborating source in Seattle enrolled patients while the patients were actively infected and followed the patients over time throughout the course of disease. Whole blood was collected in K2EDTA tubes by collaborating institutions according to the institutions' own protocols. For TCRbeta analysis, collaborators shipped samples in one of three forms: frozen whole blood, isolated PBMCs, or DNA extracted from either of those sample types. As regards this clone: Its antigen specificity is not known. No base qualities exist here, and no much larger clone lies one base off it.

The material sequenced was peripheral blood. The sequence derives from a woman aged 55-75 years with COVID-19, enrolled during active disease. The rearrangement combines TRBV19 with TRBJ1-5; TRBD1 agrees with 10 junctional bases. The nucleotide sequence reads TGTGCCAGTAGTATAGACGGGACAGGGGTCCCCAATCAGCCCCAGCATTTT. This gives the protein CASSIDGTGVPNQPQHF.